The T cell receptor (beta chain) under discussion was sequenced for a study of blood T cell repertoires in COVID-19. The wider study: Some COVID-19 samples were acute and others convalescent; all came from the United States, Italy and Spain. Nucleic acid was either cDNA or gDNA, and it came from T cells, B-cell-depleted T cells, or PBMCs.

As handled by the study authors: Scientists estimated how many nucleated cells there were by amplifying reference gene primers. Libraries were prepared by immunoSEQ multiplex PCR; TCRdb keeps only in-frame clonotypes and omits some of them. The DNA gave D and trimming, while V, J and clone size come from that table. The sample has about 130,000 clones; around nine tenths are singletons. Germline V gene sequence: CDR1 SNHLY, CDR2 FYNNEI. This CDR3 is built from 16 residues. Deletions cut 3 bases from V and 5 bases from J, with 20 bases between. Symptom resolution, clearance, or two negative PCRs marked the recovered donors of Cohort 3.

The receptor's source is a woman between 50 and 59 years old who had recovered from COVID-19. This chain connects TRBV2 to TRBJ2-7; perhaps TRBD1 as D (6 bases). The sample consisted of PBMCs or T cells enriched from blood (not recorded which). The CDR3 loop is CASSDSPNRDGHEQYF. In DNA form, the CDR3 reads TGTGCCAGCAGTGATTCCCCAAACAGGGATGGGCACGAGCAGTACTTC.